This T cell receptor beta chain was retrieved from a study of blood T cell repertoires in COVID-19. About the research overall: Researchers got acute and convalescent COVID-19 samples from the United States, Italy and Spain. T cells, B-cell-depleted T cells, or PBMCs provided the cDNA or gDNA that served as material.

Germline CDR1 and CDR2: GTSNPN and SVGIG (reference sequence). V was pared by 5 bases and J by 3 bases, with 19 bases between. The CDR3 is made up of 15 amino acids. Authors' analysis steps: By means of reference gene primer amplification, nucleated cell counts were estimated. The data were produced by immunoSEQ multiplex PCR, yet TCRdb's version contains in-frame clones alone and is incomplete. V, J and clone size derive from that table, while D and trimming were established from the DNA sequence. The sample shows 100,000 to 150,000 clones, 80% to 90% of them seen only once. The sequenced material came from peripheral blood. This receptor was obtained from a man aged 35 to 55 with acute or convalescent COVID-19. The J gene is TRBJ1-1, the V gene TRBV30; tentatively, D is TRBD1 (5 bases). As DNA, the CDR3 is TGTGCCTGGTCTGGGGGGAATTCCTGGGACACTGAAGCTTTCTTT. This encodes CAWSGGNSWDTEAFF. The entire variable domain, with the rest obtained from reference TRBV30 and TRBJ1-1, is as follows: SQTIHQWPATLVQPVGSPLSLECTVEGTSNPNLYWYRQAAGRGLQLLFYSVGIGQISSEVPQNLSASRPQDRQFILSSKKLLLSDSGFYLCAWSGGNSWDTEAFFGQGTRLTVV.